Listed here are 14 T cell receptor beta chains from one sample, sequenced in a study of blood T cell repertoires in COVID-19 (dated by TCRdb to the early 2020s). Library preparation used the immunoSEQ multiplex PCR assay. Held by TCRdb, this immuneACCESS table contains in-frame sequences only and omits some clones. Under half of the omission traces to an unresolved V gene where checked; the cause of the rest is unknown. The sample includes around 76,000 clones, with more than 80% observed a single time. 4.5% to 5.5% of the sample rests with the top ten. Sequencing used peripheral blood. All receptors derive from a man aged 80 or over with acute or convalescent COVID-19.

The chain recombines TRBV9 with TRBJ2-7; 8 nucleotides align to TRBD2. In germline, CDR1 is SGDLS, CDR2 YYNGEE. CDR3 size: 18 residues. The V segment lost 7 bases and the J segment 6 bases; nucleotides outside the gene matches: 24. The CDR3 region is CASSRGGPSKAGAGEQYF. DNA for the CDR3: TGTGCCAGCTCAAGGGGGGGGCCATCTAAAGCGGGAGCAGGCGAGCAGTACTTC.

The rearrangement uses TRBV6-2 or TRBV6-3 and TRBJ2-1; D is undetermined. The CDR3 totals 14 residues. Germline CDR1 reads MNHEY; CDR2 reads SVGEGT. V gave up 0 bases and J gave up 5 bases, with 8 bases separating them. DNA for the CDR3: TGTGCCAGCAGTTACTCGCGAACTAACAATGAGCAGTTCTTC. Encoded protein: CASSYSRTNNEQFF.

The chain uses TRBV7-2 and TRBJ2-1; D possibly corresponds to TRBD2 (6 bases). This CDR3 contains 15 residues. CDR1 is SGHTA, CDR2 FQGNSA, per germline. The V end was cut by 0 bases, the J end by 6 bases, with 12 bases between. This CDR3 is CASSLAPGTSNEQFF. The CDR3 DNA is TGTGCCAGCAGCTTAGCGCCGGGGACTTCCAATGAGCAGTTCTTC.

The chain combines TRBV6-6 with TRBJ2-2, with 10 bases matching TRBD2. This CDR3 has 16 amino acids. Trimming at V came to 6 bases and at J to 1 base, leaving 5 bases not matched to a gene. The V gene's germline CDR1 is MNHNY and CDR2 SVGAGI (reference sequence). Here the CDR3 DNA reads TGTGCCAGCAGCGATAGACTAGCGGGGAACACCGGGGAGCTGTTTTTT. Protein sequence: CASSDRLAGNTGELFF.

This clone is a singleton in its sample. The rearrangement uses TRBV7-2 and TRBJ2-3, with 8 nucleotides matching TRBD1. CDR3 length: 17 amino acids. Germline values: CDR1 SGHTA, CDR2 FQGNSA. Germline trimming cut 6 bases from V and 2 bases from J; bases unmatched to any gene: 13. The CDR3 loop is CASRGQGATPYTDTQYF. In DNA, the CDR3 is TGTGCCAGCAGGGGCCAGGGGGCGACCCCTTACACAGATACGCAGTATTTT.

The J gene is TRBJ2-1, the V gene TRBV11-2; D perhaps matches TRBD1 (6 bases). This CDR3 region has 12 residues. Germline V CDR1 and CDR2: SGHAT, FQNNGV. Trimming left V 3 bases short and J 7 bases short, with 7 bases between. Here the CDR3 reads CASSLGTNEQFF. Here the CDR3 DNA reads TGTGCCAGCAGCTTGGGGACAAATGAGCAGTTCTTC.

V is TRBV30 and J is TRBJ2-1; possibly TRBD2 for D (6 bases). Germline V gene data show CDR1 as GTSNPN and CDR2 as SVGIG (reference sequence). The CDR3 has 13 amino acids. V was trimmed by 8 bases and J by 7 bases, leaving 18 bases between them. The CDR3, as DNA: TGTGCCCGGGGACGGGGACTCCCTAATGAGCAGTTCTTC. Protein: CARGRGLPNEQFF.

The chain joins TRBV28 to TRBJ2-5; possible D gene TRBD1, 6 bases. Germline CDR1 reads MDHEN; CDR2 reads SYDVKM. This CDR3 spans 16 amino acids. V was clipped by 10 bases and J by 0 bases, with 21 bases between them. This CDR3 is CAIQTYRAQYQETQYF. DNA for the CDR3: TGTGCCATTCAAACGTACAGGGCCCAGTACCAAGAGACCCAGTACTTC.

The rearrangement links TRBV18 to TRBJ2-7; D not resolved. The CDR3 sequence is 15 residues long. V was trimmed by 2 bases and J by 5 bases, leaving 16 bases between them. Germline loops: CDR1 KGHSH, CDR2 LQKENI. CDR3 coding DNA: TGTGCCAGCTCACCAGGAGAGGCGATGTGGAACGAGCAGTACTTC. This encodes CASSPGEAMWNEQYF.

This clone appeared once. V is TRBV7-2 and J is TRBJ1-3; D not resolved. CDR1 and CDR2 (germline): SGHTA, FQGNSA. Deletions cut 1 base from V and 5 bases from J, with 6 bases between. This CDR3 has 13 residues. CDR3 sequence (DNA): TGTGCCAGCAGCTTAGTGGCCCGAAACACCATATATTTT. Translated, it gives CASSLVARNTIYF.

J is TRBJ1-5 and V is TRBV7-2; D not certain. The CDR3 spans 10 residues. Looked up from germline, CDR1 is SGHTA and CDR2 is FQGNSA. The V and J ends lost 5 bases and 9 bases respectively, with 5 bases between them. The CDR3 sequence is CASSGGPQHF. The CDR3 DNA sequence: TGTGCCAGCAGCGGCGGGCCCCAGCATTTT.

The J gene is TRBJ2-2, the V gene TRBV7-3; D might be TRBD1 (5 bases). Deletions cut 7 bases from V and 2 bases from J, with 8 bases between. Germline CDR1 is SGHTA and CDR2 is FQGTGA. The CDR3 covers 13 residues. CDR3 nucleotide sequence: TGTGCCAGCAATAGGGGAAACACCGGGGAGCTGTTTTTT. It is translated as CASNRGNTGELFF.

The V gene is TRBV7-9, the J gene TRBJ2-6; TRBD1 is a possible D gene (6 bases). The V end lost 5 bases, the J end lost 0 bases, and 14 bases lay between the germline ends. Germline V lookup: CDR1 SEHNR, CDR2 FQNEAQ (reference sequence). This CDR3 has 17 residues. The CDR3 sequence: CASSPWTASSGANVLTF. CDR3 bases: TGTGCCAGCAGCCCTTGGACAGCATCCTCTGGGGCCAACGTCCTGACTTTC.

V gene TRBV29-1 combines with J gene TRBJ1-1; D not certain. Germline CDR1 reads SQVTM; CDR2 reads ANQGSEA. V was trimmed by 4 bases and J by 1 base, leaving 10 bases between them. The CDR3 covers 13 residues. The DNA for the CDR3 is TGCAGCGTTGGGGAGGGAGGGAACACTGAAGCTTTCTTT. Amino acids: CSVGEGGNTEAFF.